Below are 8 T cell receptor beta chains sequenced from a single sample in a study of blood T cell repertoires in COVID-19. This table comes from immunoSEQ multiplex PCR, and its TCRdb copy is limited to in-frame clones, with some not included. The sample includes some 260,000 clones, approximately 86% of them seen just once. The sequencing input was peripheral blood. The receptors were sampled from a human donor in a cohort sampled during active COVID-19.

The V gene is TRBV7-9, the J gene TRBJ2-3; TRBD2 matches 12 bases. The trim removed 4 bases at V and 0 bases at J, leaving 5 bases unmatched. The germline gives CDR1 SEHNR, CDR2 FQNEAQ (reference sequence). This CDR3 region has 17 residues. The CDR3 DNA reads as TGTGCCAGCAGCTGGCCTAGCGGGAGGGCTAGCACAGATACGCAGTATTTT. Encoded protein: CASSWPSGRASTDTQYF.

This chain uses TRBV7-6 with TRBJ2-7, with no clear D. The germline V and J ends were trimmed by 5 bases and 3 bases, with 11 bases remaining between them. The CDR3 is 13 residues long. Germline CDR1 reads SGHVS; CDR2 reads FNYEAQ. The CDR3 nucleotides read TGTGCCAGCAGCCTCGACTCCGTCTACGAGCAGTACTTC. Amino acid sequence: CASSLDSVYEQYF.

The DNA for the CDR3 is TGTGCCAGTAGTATTGGCAATAATGAGCAGTTCTTC. It codes for CASSIGNNEQFF. V and J are TRBV19 and TRBJ2-1; D remains ambiguous. Germline V CDR1 and CDR2: LNHDA, SQIVND (reference sequence). CDR3 length: 12 amino acids. Trimming took 3 bases from V and 7 from J, leaving 7 bases between them.

The V call is TRBV15, the J call TRBJ2-7, with TRBD1 matching over 7 bases. CDR1 LNHNV and CDR2 YYDKDF come from the germline V gene (reference sequence). V shed 0 bases, J shed 6 bases, and the junction held 8 bases outside the gene matches. The CDR3 is 15 residues long. Here the CDR3 reads CATSRDLTGVSEQYF. As DNA, the CDR3 is TGTGCCACCAGCAGAGATCTAACAGGGGTCTCCGAGCAGTACTTC. Together with reference TRBV15 and TRBJ2-7, the CDR3 gives the full variable domain: DAMVIQNPRYQVTQFGKPVTLSCSQTLNHNVMYWYQQKSSQAPKLLFHYYDKDFNNEADTPDNFQSRRPNTSFCFLDIRSPGLGDTAMYLCATSRDLTGVSEQYFGPGTRLTVT.

This clone was seen a single time. This chain connects TRBV5-4 to TRBJ1-2; 9 bases map to TRBD1. CDR3 size: 16 residues. Germline lookup yields CDR1 SGHNT and CDR2 YYREEE (reference sequence). V was clipped by 4 bases and J by 2 bases; unmatched bases: 9. CDR3 loop: CASSQPTGGRNYGYTF. In DNA, the CDR3 is TGTGCCAGCAGCCAACCGACAGGGGGAAGGAACTATGGCTACACCTTC.

This clone was counted a few times. The chain has TRBV15 and TRBJ1-5; 11 positions agree with TRBD1. This CDR3 comprises 15 residues. The V gene's germline CDR1 is LNHNV and CDR2 YYDKDF (reference sequence). The ends lost 8 bases at V and 4 bases at J; junction bases unmatched: 7. For the CDR3, the DNA is TGTGCCACCCGAGGGACAGGGGGGCGTAATCAGCCCCAGCATTTT. Its translation: CATRGTGGRNQPQHF.

J is TRBJ1-1 and V is TRBV29-1, with D unresolved. Germline CDR1 reads SQVTM; CDR2 reads ANQGSEA. The V end lost 7 bases, the J end lost 1 base, and 10 bases lay between the germline ends. The CDR3 is 12 residues long. The CDR3 loop reads CSGTNTNTEAFF. The DNA of the CDR3 is TGCAGCGGAACTAATACGAACACTGAAGCTTTCTTT.

This rearrangement joins TRBV6-5 to TRBJ2-7, with 10 bases fitting TRBD2. Germline V gives CDR1 MNHEY, CDR2 SVGAGI. The CDR3 spans 14 residues. J was trimmed by 6 bases and V by 7 bases; bases with no gene match: 9. Here the CDR3 reads CASISSGRFGEQYF. CDR3 nucleotides: TGTGCCAGCATAAGTAGCGGGAGGTTTGGCGAGCAGTACTTC.